This T cell receptor beta chain was found in a study of cytomegalovirus exposure and HLA in healthy donors. Findings and limits, study-wide: Three CMV-associated chains proved CMV antigen-specific in vitro. While the bulk of TCR sequences proved rare, some public TCRs turned up in many donors.

Libraries were prepared by immunoSEQ multiplex PCR; TCRdb keeps only in-frame clonotypes and omits some of them. This sample has around 220,000 clones, with 80% to 85% found just once. The donors were members of the validation cohort comprising about 130 subjects, separate from the roughly 690-subject first cohort. The CDR3 is 15 amino acids. Between the trimmed V and J ends, which lost 7 bases and 5 bases, there was a span of 19 bases. Per the germline V gene, CDR1 is MNHNS and CDR2 is SASEGT. On this clone itself: Antigen: not known.

Sample: PBMCs. The J gene is TRBJ2-3, the V gene TRBV6-1; D may be TRBD2 (6 bases). The source is a young woman in good health and CMV-seropositive. The CDR3 nucleotides are TGTGCCAGCACTCCTCATGGAGGGCCGGAAGATACGCAGTATTTT. It is translated as CASTPHGGPEDTQYF.